Listed here are 14 T cell receptor beta chains from one sample, sequenced in a study of blood T cell repertoires in COVID-19. The repertoire was sequenced with immunoSEQ multiplex PCR; TCRdb's copy has only in-frame clones and lacks some. The sample yields about 300,000 clones, almost 90% seen once. Sequencing was performed on PBMCs or T cells enriched from blood (not recorded which). These TCRs come from a woman aged 18-29 years with acute COVID-19.

The chain carries TRBV19 and TRBJ1-5, with D hard to call. V was pared by 1 base and J by 4 bases, with 14 bases between. The germline V gene has CDR1 LNHDA and CDR2 SQIVND (reference sequence). This CDR3 is 16 amino acids long. Written as DNA, the CDR3 is TGTGCCAGTAGTATAGTCGCGGGCAGAGCTAATCAGCCCCAGCATTTT. It yields the protein CASSIVAGRANQPQHF.

The rearrangement joins TRBV5-4 to TRBJ2-2; 16 positions match TRBD2. CDR1 SGHNT and CDR2 YYREEE come from the germline V gene (reference sequence). V lost 5 bases, J lost 10 bases, and 8 bases stayed unmatched. CDR3 length: 16 amino acids. This CDR3 reads CASRKGLAGGSEELFF. The CDR3 nucleotides read TGTGCCAGCAGAAAGGGACTAGCGGGAGGGAGTGAGGAGCTGTTTTTT.

This chain links TRBV14 with TRBJ2-3; D not certain. Germline V CDR1 and CDR2: SGHDN, FVKESK. This CDR3 is built from 16 residues. V was cut by 0 bases and J by 0 bases, with 10 bases left in between. The CDR3 DNA is TGTGCCAGCAGCCAAGAAAAACACCGAAGCACAGATACGCAGTATTTT. Translated: CASSQEKHRSTDTQYF.

V is TRBV28 and J is TRBJ1-4; the D gene is possibly TRBD1 (5 bases). The V end lost 5 bases, the J end lost 0 bases, and 13 bases lay between the germline ends. The CDR3 has 16 amino acids. Germline V gene lookup returns CDR1 MDHEN and CDR2 SYDVKM. CDR3 nucleotides: TGTGCCAGCAGTCCCTTGGGACTTGCAACTAATGAAAAACTGTTTTTT. Translated, it gives CASSPLGLATNEKLFF.

The rearrangement uses TRBV29-1 and TRBJ2-7, with a weak D call TRBD1 (6 bases). The CDR3 is 14 amino acids. V shed 0 bases and J shed 3 bases, with 12 bases lying between them. The germline gives CDR1 SQVTM, CDR2 ANQGSEA. CDR3 nucleotide sequence: TGCAGCGTTGAAGAGCCGACAGGAAACTACGAGCAGTACTTC. It yields the protein CSVEEPTGNYEQYF.

CDR3 region: CASSLSRATGELFF. The CDR3, as DNA: TGTGCCAGCAGCTTATCCAGGGCAACCGGGGAGCTGTTTTTT. The gene calls are TRBV7-3 and TRBJ2-2; maybe TRBD1 (5 bases). From germline, CDR1 is SGHTA and CDR2 FQGTGA. V was cut by 2 bases and J by 5 bases, with 9 bases left in between. The CDR3 is 14 residues long.

This chain uses TRBV18 with TRBJ1-4, with 7 bases aligning to TRBD1. Germline trimming cut 6 bases from V and 7 bases from J; bases unmatched to any gene: 5. The germline V gene encodes CDR1 KGHSH and CDR2 LQKENI. This CDR3 is built from 13 residues. In nucleotides, the CDR3 is TGTGCCAGCTCCCCAGGGGGGGCTGAAAAACTGTTTTTT. Translating it yields CASSPGGAEKLFF.

This clone has just one count. The gene calls are TRBV6-5 and TRBJ1-5, with 7 bases fitting TRBD1. The CDR3 is 14 amino acids. The ends lost 8 bases at V and 4 bases at J; junction bases unmatched: 8. Germline CDR1 reads MNHEY; CDR2 reads SVGAGI. Written as DNA, the CDR3 is TGTGCCAGCGCCCTACAGGGGAGGAATCAGCCCCAGCATTTT. Its translation: CASALQGRNQPQHF.

The table lists this clone with a few counts. The J gene is TRBJ2-2, the V gene TRBV28; D gene unclear. Trimming removed 8 bases at V and 2 bases at J, with 15 bases between. Germline values: CDR1 MDHEN, CDR2 SYDVKM. This CDR3 comprises 15 residues. CDR3 DNA: TGTGCCAGCGCCGGAACAGTCGAAAACACCGGGGAGCTGTTTTTT. Protein sequence: CASAGTVENTGELFF. The variable domain in full, with the rest retrieved from reference TRBV28 and TRBJ2-2, is DVKVTQSSRYLVKRTGEKVFLECVQDMDHENMFWYRQDPGLGLRLIYFSYDVKMKEKGDIPEGYSVSREKKERFSLILESASTNQTSMYLCASAGTVENTGELFFGEGSRLTVL.

The genes are TRBV27 and TRBJ2-2; maybe TRBD2 (6 bases). The germline V and J ends were trimmed by 5 bases and 4 bases, with 17 bases remaining between them. The CDR3 extends over 16 amino acids. Germline-derived CDR1 and CDR2 are MNHEY and SMNVEV (reference sequence). As DNA, the CDR3 is TGTGCCAGCAGTCCGGCCGGGACTGGGGCCACCGGGGAGCTGTTTTTT. Translated, it gives CASSPAGTGATGELFF.

The chain joins TRBV25-1 to TRBJ1-4; 7 positions agree with TRBD1. CDR1 and CDR2 (germline): MGHDK, SYGVNS. This CDR3 has 15 amino acids. V was clipped by 3 bases and J by 8 bases; unmatched bases: 9. CDR3 nucleotide sequence: TGTGCCAGCAGTGACCCGACAGGGACGGGAGAAAAACTGTTTTTT. Its protein is CASSDPTGTGEKLFF.

The V and J genes are TRBV19 and TRBJ1-2; TRBD1 aligns across 9 bases. Germline CDR1 LNHDA, CDR2 SQIVND (reference sequence). This CDR3 is 17 amino acids long. Trimming took 3 bases from V and 0 from J; bases not matched to a gene: 8. CDR3 nucleotides: TGTGCCAGTAGTATCAAGGACAGGGGACCTTCTAACTATGGCTACACCTTC. It translates to CASSIKDRGPSNYGYTF.

This chain joins TRBV18 and TRBJ2-3, with 8 bases that match TRBD2. With 1 base clipped from V and 7 bases from J, the junction kept 7 bases outside the gene matches. CDR3 length: 15 amino acids. From germline, CDR1 is KGHSH and CDR2 LQKENI. DNA of the CDR3: TGTGCCAGCTCACCACTGAGCCGGGAGGGGAATACGCAGTATTTT. This encodes CASSPLSREGNTQYF.

CDR3: CASSSVGTEYEQYF. CDR3 nucleotides: TGTGCCAGCAGTTCCGTAGGGACAGAGTACGAGCAGTACTTC. The V and J genes are TRBV28 and TRBJ2-7; 7 nucleotides line up with TRBD1. This CDR3 comprises 14 residues. Germline V lookup: CDR1 MDHEN, CDR2 SYDVKM. The V segment lost 4 bases and the J segment 4 bases; nucleotides outside the gene matches: 7.